The 29 T cell receptor beta chains listed next were all sequenced from one sample in a study of radiation and T cells in renal cell carcinoma. TCRdb's table, derived via immunoSEQ multiplex PCR, lists solely in-frame clones and lacks some. The table shows approximately 21,000 clones, with around 49% occurring only once. Specified treatment: 15 Gy SBRT to primary tumor, nephrectomy 4 weeks later. Sequences were derived from tumor tissue, sampled from a patient whose treatment included radiotherapy and nephrectomy. The receptors derive from a woman between 50 and 59 years old with renal cell carcinoma.

At least ten counts were recorded for this clone. V is TRBV7-3 and J is TRBJ2-1; the D gene is possibly TRBD2 (5 bases). Trimming stripped 5 bases from V and 5 bases from J, with 19 bases between. This CDR3 has 16 amino acids. Germline V lookup: CDR1 SGHTA, CDR2 FQGTGA. Here the CDR3 reads CASSKLRAGRDNEQFF. The CDR3 region has the DNA TGTGCCAGCAGCAAACTCCGGGCCGGGCGGGACAATGAGCAGTTCTTC.

The chain links TRBV5-1 to TRBJ2-2; a possible D gene is TRBD2 (6 bases). Germline V CDR1 and CDR2: SGHRS, YFSETQ. The germline V and J ends were trimmed by 2 bases and 0 bases, with 8 bases remaining between them. This CDR3 contains 15 residues. CDR3 in DNA: TGCGCCAGCAGCTTCGGGAGTTCGAACACCGGGGAGCTGTTTTTT. Translated: CASSFGSSNTGELFF.

This chain uses TRBV2 with TRBJ2-5; 14 bases are a match to TRBD2. The CDR3 contains 17 residues. J lost 5 bases, V lost 2 bases, and 7 bases had no gene match. The germline gives CDR1 SNHLY, CDR2 FYNNEI. This chain's CDR3 is CASSENGLAGGSETQYF. CDR3 DNA: TGTGCCAGCAGTGAAAACGGACTAGCGGGGGGCTCGGAGACCCAGTACTTC.

The rearrangement joins TRBV19 to TRBJ1-6; a possible D gene is TRBD1 (5 bases). Germline values: CDR1 LNHDA, CDR2 SQIVND (reference sequence). The CDR3 has 12 amino acids. The ends were cut back, 8 bases at V and 7 bases at J, with 9 bases in the middle. CDR3 amino acids: CASRQLNSPLHF. The CDR3, as DNA: TGTGCCAGTCGACAGTTAAATTCACCCCTCCACTTT.

The chain combines TRBV19 with TRBJ2-7; D is uncertain. There are 13 residues in the CDR3. Germline V gene sequence: CDR1 LNHDA, CDR2 SQIVND (reference sequence). V gave up 3 bases and J gave up 1 base, with 7 bases separating them. Written as DNA, the CDR3 is TGTGCCAGTAGTATTTACCTATCCTACGAGCAGTACTTC. Amino acids: CASSIYLSYEQYF.

This clone has only a few counts. The chain combines TRBV2 with TRBJ2-2; TRBD1 agrees at 8 bases. The CDR3 runs 15 residues. Looked up from germline, CDR1 is SNHLY and CDR2 is FYNNEI. V lost 6 bases, J lost 2 bases, and 5 bases stayed unmatched. CDR3 loop: CASSETGVNTGELFF. The CDR3 DNA reads as TGTGCCAGCAGCGAGACAGGGGTCAACACCGGGGAGCTGTTTTTT.

As to this clone: Additional DNA sequences in this sample encode the identical CDR3. The V call is TRBV25-1, the J call TRBJ2-7; tentatively, D is TRBD2 (5 bases). This CDR3 is 14 amino acids long. V was shortened by 1 base and J by 0 bases, with 7 bases between the two germline ends. Germline CDR1 reads MGHDK; CDR2 reads SYGVNS. The chain's CDR3 is CASSELGSSYEQYF. CDR3 coding DNA: TGTGCCAGCAGTGAATTAGGGAGCTCCTACGAGCAGTACTTC.

This clone is categorized as medium-sized. The gene calls are TRBV14 and TRBJ1-3; 7 positions agree with TRBD1. Trimming took 4 bases from V and 0 from J; bases not matched to a gene: 12. CDR1 is SGHDN and CDR2 is FVKESK in the germline V gene. The CDR3 covers 18 residues. CDR3 loop: CASSRQGIRRFSGNTIYF. The CDR3 region has the DNA TGTGCCAGCAGCCGACAGGGCATTCGTCGGTTCTCTGGAAACACCATATATTTT.

On this clone: A single base is all that separates this from a far larger clone, so a read error is likely. The rearrangement links TRBV13 to TRBJ1-1, with D unresolved. The CDR3 is 14 amino acids. CDR1 PRHDT and CDR2 FYEKMQ come from the germline V gene (reference sequence). V was cut by 0 bases and J by 0 bases, with 5 bases left in between. This CDR3 reads CASSLGGMNTEAFF. CDR3 DNA: TGTGCCAGCAGCTTAGGGGGTATGAACACTGAAGCTTTCTTT.

V gene TRBV2 combines with J gene TRBJ2-7, with TRBD2 matching 15 bases. The germline CDR1 and CDR2 sequences are SNHLY and FYNNEI. J was trimmed by 3 bases and V by 3 bases; bases with no gene match: 0. This CDR3 comprises 15 residues. CDR3 loop: CASSEGLAGGYEQYF. CDR3 sequence (DNA): TGTGCCAGCAGTGAGGGACTAGCGGGGGGCTACGAGCAGTACTTC.

The chain recombines TRBV7-9 with TRBJ1-2; D remains unclear. This CDR3 is built from 17 residues. CDR1 SEHNR and CDR2 FQNEAQ come from the germline V gene (reference sequence). V was trimmed by 7 bases and J by 0 bases, leaving 21 bases between them. The CDR3 sequence: CASTATFSRSTNYGYTF. DNA for the CDR3: TGTGCCAGCACCGCCACATTTTCACGGTCCACTAACTATGGCTACACCTTC.

The rearrangement joins TRBV2 to TRBJ1-2; D unclear. V gave up 6 bases and J gave up 4 bases, with 9 bases separating them. This CDR3 comprises 12 residues. The germline CDR1 and CDR2 sequences are SNHLY and FYNNEI. In DNA form, the CDR3 reads TGTGCCAGCAGGCAGCTTGTCTATGGCTACACCTTC. This sequence encodes CASRQLVYGYTF.

V usage is TRBV7-9 and J usage is TRBJ2-3; the match to TRBD2 covers 8 bases. This CDR3 has 16 residues. Per the germline V gene, CDR1 is SEHNR and CDR2 is FQNEAQ (reference sequence). V lost 7 bases to trimming and J lost 3 bases; unmatched junction nucleotides: 12. CDR3 amino acids: CASTPRALAGTDTQYF. Here the CDR3 DNA reads TGTGCCAGCACCCCGAGGGCCCTAGCGGGTACAGATACGCAGTATTTT.

For the CDR3, the DNA is TGTGCCAGCAGGTGGGACAGGGGCCAGCAGTTCTTC. It is translated as CASRWDRGQQFF. The gene calls are TRBV6-1 and TRBJ2-1; 10 nucleotides line up with TRBD1. Germline CDR1 MNHNS, CDR2 SASEGT. J lost 11 bases, V lost 6 bases, and 4 bases had no gene match. This CDR3 is built from 12 residues.

This clone ranks as large. J is TRBJ1-6 and V is TRBV18, with unresolved D. V lost 4 bases and J lost 8, with 15 bases in between. In germline, CDR1 is KGHSH, CDR2 LQKENI. The CDR3 covers 15 residues. The CDR3 bases are TGTGCCAGCTCACTAGGGTTATGGGAGTATTCACCCCTCCACTTT. It is translated as CASSLGLWEYSPLHF.

The V call is TRBV2, the J call TRBJ2-7, with D possibly called TRBD1 or TRBD2 (7 bases each). The CDR3 extends over 13 amino acids. The V gene's germline CDR1 is SNHLY and CDR2 FYNNEI. V was clipped by 4 bases and J by 4 bases, with 11 bases between them. The CDR3 is CASSGQGGYEQYF. CDR3 coding DNA: TGTGCCAGCAGTGGGCAGGGGGGGTACGAGCAGTACTTC.

V usage is TRBV2 and J usage is TRBJ2-1, with 8 positions matching TRBD1. Germline CDR1 SNHLY, CDR2 FYNNEI. The CDR3 contains 13 residues. After removal of 5 bases from V and 16 bases from J, the junction contained 13 bases not matched to a gene. The CDR3: CASSNTRGQGGFF. The CDR3 DNA sequence: TGTGCCAGCAGTAACACGCGAGGACAGGGTGGATTCTTC.

In this sample, this clone turned up a few times. V is TRBV4-3 and J is TRBJ2-7; D is possibly TRBD2 (6 bases). Germline V lookup: CDR1 LGHNA, CDR2 YSLEER. Trimming stripped 1 base from V and 1 base from J, with 8 bases between. CDR3 length: 14 amino acids. The CDR3 DNA follows: TGCGCCAGCAGCCAAGGGAGGGAATCCTACGAGCAGTACTTC. Translation gives CASSQGRESYEQYF.

This clone showed up just a few times. The genes are TRBV2 and TRBJ1-1, with D hard to call. The CDR3 sequence is 12 residues long. The germline V and J ends were trimmed by 10 bases and 7 bases, with 16 bases remaining between them. The V gene's germline CDR1 is SNHLY and CDR2 FYNNEI. CDR3 DNA: TGTGCCACCCACTCGAGGCAGCTTGAAGCTTTCTTT. It codes for CATHSRQLEAFF.

The rearrangement links TRBV9 to TRBJ2-7, with TRBD1 matching 10 bases. The CDR3 length is 16 residues. J gave up 4 bases and V 4 bases, and 11 bases lay outside the gene matches. From germline, CDR1 is SGDLS and CDR2 YYNGEE. The CDR3 spells CASSPREGQGRYEQYF. CDR3 bases: TGTGCCAGCAGCCCTAGGGAGGGACAGGGGAGATACGAGCAGTACTTC.

This chain connects TRBV4-3 to TRBJ1-2; D is undetermined. V shed 4 bases and J shed 7 bases, with 13 bases lying between them. CDR1 is LGHNA, CDR2 YSLEER, per germline. The CDR3 totals 13 residues. The CDR3 sequence is CASSREFMGGYTF. The CDR3 nucleotides are TGCGCCAGCAGCCGAGAGTTTATGGGTGGCTACACCTTC.

The chain has TRBV7-8 and TRBJ2-1; no clear D. The CDR3 covers 15 residues. The V gene's germline CDR1 is SGHVS and CDR2 FQNEAQ. V was clipped by 1 base and J by 9 bases, with 16 bases between them. CDR3 region: CASSLEWLYLAEQFF. CDR3 in DNA: TGTGCCAGCAGCTTAGAGTGGTTATATCTGGCTGAGCAGTTCTTC.

This clone was picked up a small number of times. The rearrangement links TRBV10-2 to TRBJ2-1; no clear D gene. V gave up 3 bases and J gave up 3 bases, with 0 bases separating them. CDR3 length: 11 residues. Looked up from germline, CDR1 is WSHSY and CDR2 is SAAADI. CDR3 region: CASSDYNEQFF. DNA for the CDR3: TGCGCCAGCAGTGACTACAATGAGCAGTTCTTC.

The chain couples TRBV5-6 to TRBJ2-7, with a possible D match to TRBD2 (5 bases). Germline loops: CDR1 SGHDT, CDR2 YYEEEE. The CDR3 consists of 13 residues. The V end was cut by 4 bases, the J end by 3 bases, with 11 bases between. The CDR3 spells CASSLLEGYEQYF. CDR3 in DNA: TGTGCCAGCAGCCTGTTAGAGGGCTACGAGCAGTACTTC.

This clone has a single count. The V and J genes are TRBV9 and TRBJ1-1, with TRBD1 identical over 10 bases. The CDR3 totals 14 residues. Germline trimming cut 0 bases from V and 4 bases from J; bases unmatched to any gene: 0. The germline V gene has CDR1 SGDLS and CDR2 YYNGEE. The CDR3 reads CASSVGTGGTEAFF. The CDR3 region has the DNA TGTGCCAGCAGCGTAGGGACAGGGGGCACTGAAGCTTTCTTT.

J is TRBJ2-7 and V is TRBV5-4, with D unclear. Trimming took off 5 bases at V and 2 bases at J, with 11 bases between the two ends. CDR3 length: 13 amino acids. The germline V gene has CDR1 SGHNT and CDR2 YYREEE (reference sequence). The CDR3: CASSPGAPYEQYF. CDR3 nucleotides: TGTGCCAGCAGTCCCGGAGCCCCCTACGAGCAGTACTTC.

V usage is TRBV7-3 and J usage is TRBJ2-5; a weak D match, TRBD2 (6 bases). CDR1 is SGHTA and CDR2 is FQGTGA in the germline V gene. The CDR3 is 13 residues long. Trimming stripped 3 bases from V and 5 bases from J, with 10 bases between. The CDR3 coding sequence is TGTGCCAGCAGCTTTACCGGAGGGGAGACCCAGTACTTC. Encoded protein: CASSFTGGETQYF.

This clone was observed many times. The J gene is TRBJ1-1, the V gene TRBV4-2; possibly TRBD1 for D (5 bases). Per germline, CDR1 LGHNA and CDR2 YNFKEQ. This CDR3 spans 16 amino acids. With 4 bases removed from V and 0 bases from J, the gap between germline ends came to 15 bases. This chain's CDR3 is CASSPSSTEVNTEAFF. The CDR3 region has the DNA TGTGCCAGCAGCCCTTCCTCGACAGAAGTGAACACTGAAGCTTTCTTT.

The chain recombines TRBV19 with TRBJ1-6; D unclear. The CDR3 is 12 residues long. Germline loops: CDR1 LNHDA, CDR2 SQIVND (reference sequence). V was cut by 5 bases and J by 5 bases, with 4 bases left in between. CDR3 DNA: TGTGCCAGTAGTGAAAATAATTCACCCCTCCACTTT. Its protein is CASSENNSPLHF.